The 26 T cell receptor beta chains below all came from one sample that was sequenced in a study of T-cell memory formation after mild COVID-19 (dated by TCRdb to about 2021). Library construction relied on 5' RACE. Data came from an Illumina NovaSeq 6000. The raw public data were reprocessed by TCRdb itself: fastp quality trimming at Q25, MiXCR clonotype calling, in-frame beta chains only. Rows are combined by CDR3 protein, so each entry shows the most common genes and DNA. The sample records about 290,000 distinct CDR3 sequences, 15% to 20% of which are singletons. Jointly, the top ten make up about a fifth of the sample. Specimen: PBMCs or a T cell subset sorted from them (not recorded which). Every receptor here comes from a man between 18 and 35 years old who had mild COVID-19 (a few samples of this study predate the infection). The sample titles of this study are shuffled in the database, so cell type and time point are left out; the donor was told from shared clones.

The rearrangement joins TRBV4-1 to TRBJ2-3; 15 nucleotides match TRBD2. Per the germline V gene, CDR1 is MGHRA and CDR2 is YSYEKL. The trim removed 4 bases at V and 1 base at J, leaving 9 bases unmatched. This CDR3 is built from 19 residues. The CDR3 loop is CASSPGLAGGRGGTDTQYF. CDR3 coding DNA: TGCGCCAGCAGCCCGGGACTAGCGGGGGGCAGAGGGGGCACAGATACGCAGTATTTT.

A few counts support this clonotype. V is TRBV2 and J is TRBJ1-5; D may be TRBD1 (6 bases). V was cut by 6 bases and J by 5 bases, with 14 bases left in between. CDR1 is SNHLY and CDR2 is FYNNEI in the germline V gene. CDR3 length equals 14 residues. Here the CDR3 reads CASRDRLVDQPQHF. The CDR3 nucleotides are TGTGCCAGCAGAGACAGGTTGGTCGATCAGCCCCAGCATTTT.

This clonotype showed up just a few times. The V gene is TRBV7-9, the J gene TRBJ2-3; D gene uncertain. Germline CDR1 is SEHNR and CDR2 is FQNEAQ (reference sequence). V gave up 1 base and J gave up 2 bases, with 10 bases separating them. The CDR3 runs 15 residues. In nucleotides, the CDR3 is TGTGCCAGCAGCTTAGGAATGGCCCTCACAGATACGCAGTATTTT. It yields the protein CASSLGMALTDTQYF.

This clonotype was seen ten or more times. At one end, the junction sequence differs from germline, possibly due to a read error. The chain couples TRBV12-3 or TRBV12-4 to TRBJ2-7; 8 nucleotides agree with TRBD1. The CDR3 is 13 residues long. CDR3 coding DNA: TGCGCCAGCAGCCCCGGACAGGGCTACGAGCAGTACTTC. This codes for CASSPGQGYEQYF.

The chain recombines TRBV7-9 with TRBJ2-5; 13 bases are a match to TRBD2. Germline CDR1 SEHNR, CDR2 FQNEAQ (reference sequence). The trim removed 6 bases at V and 3 bases at J, leaving 1 base unmatched. The CDR3 spans 14 residues. CDR3 DNA sequence: TGTGCCAGCAGGACTAGCGGGGGGAAAGAGACCCAGTACTTC. It translates to CASRTSGGKETQYF.

This chain links TRBV10-1 with TRBJ2-2, with D uncertain. Germline V gene data show CDR1 as WNHNN and CDR2 as SYGVQD (reference sequence). The CDR3 covers 13 residues. Between the trimmed V and J ends, which lost 3 bases and 5 bases, there was a span of 7 bases. Written as DNA, the CDR3 is TGCGCCAGCAGTGACTCGGTGACCGGGGAGCTGTTTTTT. Translated: CASSDSVTGELFF.

This sequence joins TRBV19 and TRBJ2-1, with no clear D. From germline, CDR1 is LNHDA and CDR2 SQIVND (reference sequence). The CDR3 is 15 amino acids. Deletions cut 5 bases from V and 0 bases from J, with 11 bases between. CDR3 nucleotide sequence: TGTGCCAGTAGTGCGGAGTTGAGCTCCTACAATGAGCAGTTCTTC. Residues: CASSAELSSYNEQFF.

This clonotype was seen a handful of times. This chain links TRBV6-5 with TRBJ2-4; D not resolved. The CDR3 is 16 residues long. V gave up 0 bases and J gave up 1 base, with 10 bases separating them. Germline V gene lookup returns CDR1 MNHEY and CDR2 SVGAGI. The CDR3 region is CASSYSRTVAKNIQYF. The CDR3 DNA follows: TGTGCCAGCAGTTACTCAAGGACCGTGGCCAAAAACATTCAGTACTTC.

The chain uses TRBV30 and TRBJ2-3; D gene unclear. The CDR3 runs 13 residues. The ends were cut back, 2 bases at V and 0 bases at J, with 6 bases in the middle. Germline V gene lookup returns CDR1 GTSNPN and CDR2 SVGIG (reference sequence). The CDR3 here is CAWSLGSTDTQYF. CDR3 sequence (DNA): TGTGCCTGGAGTTTGGGTAGCACAGATACGCAGTATTTT.

This clonotype was seen a few times. CDR3 DNA: TGTGCCAGTACAGGACAGAACACCGGGGAGCTGTTTTTT. Its translation is CASTGQNTGELFF. The chain links TRBV19 to TRBJ2-2, with D possibly matching TRBD1 (5 bases). CDR1 is LNHDA and CDR2 is SQIVND in the germline V gene (reference sequence). The CDR3 covers 13 residues. V lost 7 bases and J lost 1, with 7 bases in between.

The CDR3 nucleotides read TGCGCCAGCAGCTATGGGACCTCCTACAATGAGCAGTTCTTC. Its translation: CASSYGTSYNEQFF. The V gene is TRBV5-1, the J gene TRBJ2-1; the D call may be TRBD1 or TRBD2 (5 bases each). Germline V lookup: CDR1 SGHRS, CDR2 YFSETQ. The CDR3 spans 14 residues. The V gene lost 3 bases and the J gene lost 0 bases, with 7 bases spanning the gap. The whole variable domain, filled in from reference TRBV5-1 and TRBJ2-1, reads KAGVTQTPRYLIKTRGQQVTLSCSPISGHRSVSWYQQTPGQGLQFLFEYFSETQRNKGNFPGRFSGRQFSNSRSEMNVSTLELGDSALYLCASSYGTSYNEQFFGPGTRLTVL.

This chain connects TRBV21-1 to TRBJ2-7; TRBD1, the D gene given by the table, was not confirmed from the DNA. TRBV21-1 is a pseudogene. The CDR3 runs 14 residues. The CDR3 nucleotides read TGTGCCAGCAGCAAAGTATTGGAAGGGGTTGGGCAGTACGTC. This encodes CASSKVLEGVGQYV.

This clonotype appeared a few times. The chain recombines TRBV28 with TRBJ2-6, with D possibly TRBD2 on 5 matching bases. There are 17 residues in the CDR3. Trimming stripped 4 bases from V and 4 bases from J, with 17 bases between. Germline lookup yields CDR1 MDHEN and CDR2 SYDVKM. CDR3 loop: CASSSRGWWTGANVLTF. CDR3 nucleotide sequence: TGTGCCAGCAGTTCGAGAGGGTGGTGGACCGGGGCCAACGTCCTGACTTTC. Combining the CDR3 with reference TRBV28 and TRBJ2-6 gives the whole variable domain DVKVTQSSRYLVKRTGEKVFLECVQDMDHENMFWYRQDPGLGLRLIYFSYDVKMKEKGDIPEGYSVSREKKERFSLILESASTNQTSMYLCASSSRGWWTGANVLTFGAGSRLTVL.

This rearrangement joins TRBV10-2 to TRBJ2-3; 7 bases match TRBD2. Germline loops: CDR1 WSHSY, CDR2 SAAADI. With 8 bases clipped from V and 10 bases from J, the junction kept 18 bases outside the gene matches. The CDR3 loop spans 15 amino acids. This CDR3 is CASVGLAAALASQYF. CDR3 DNA sequence: TGCGCCAGCGTCGGGCTAGCGGCGGCCCTTGCGTCGCAGTATTTT.

The chain employs TRBV7-8 and TRBJ1-5; no reliable D call. The V and J ends lost 10 bases and 3 bases respectively, with 16 bases between them. The length of the CDR3 is 14 residues. The germline V gene encodes CDR1 SGHVS and CDR2 FQNEAQ. CDR3 sequence: CATAERRPNQPQHF. The CDR3 nucleotides read TGTGCCACAGCTGAGCGACGGCCCAATCAGCCCCAGCATTTT.

The chain recombines TRBV5-5 with TRBJ2-5; D is possibly TRBD1 or TRBD2 (5 bases each). Germline values: CDR1 SGHKS, CDR2 YYEKEE (reference sequence). The V and J ends lost 0 bases and 4 bases respectively, with 10 bases between them. CDR3 length: 14 amino acids. The DNA for the CDR3 is TGTGCCAGCAGCTTGGTACCAGGGACAGAGACCCAGTACTTC. This codes for CASSLVPGTETQYF.

The rearrangement uses TRBV20-1 and TRBJ2-1; TRBD2 matches at 7 bases. The germline gives CDR1 DFQATT, CDR2 SNEGSKA (reference sequence). Losses at the gene ends were 5 bases for V and 4 bases for J; bases not matched to a gene: 14. The length of the CDR3 is 16 residues. The CDR3 protein is CSAGTLGGRLYNEQFF. The DNA of the CDR3 is TGCAGTGCTGGAACTTTGGGGGGGAGACTATACAATGAGCAGTTCTTC.

CDR3 sequence: CASSLFVLPGELFF. For the CDR3, the DNA is TGTGCCAGCAGCTTATTTGTCCTGCCCGGGGAGCTGTTTTTT. The chain combines TRBV7-9 with TRBJ2-2; D unresolved. Germline V gene lookup returns CDR1 SEHNR and CDR2 FQNEAQ (reference sequence). The ends were cut back, 2 bases at V and 6 bases at J, with 10 bases in the middle. The CDR3 runs 14 residues.

This clonotype has only a few counts. V and J are TRBV5-1 and TRBJ2-7, with a tentative D call TRBD2 (7 bases). Germline V lookup: CDR1 SGHRS, CDR2 YFSETQ. The V end was cut by 2 bases, the J end by 6 bases, with 15 bases between. The CDR3 sequence is 14 residues long. CDR3 in amino acids: CASSFVGGPGEQYF. CDR3 sequence (DNA): TGCGCCAGCAGCTTCGTGGGGGGGCCGGGCGAGCAGTACTTC.

This clonotype occurred many times. The chain is built from TRBV2 and TRBJ2-5, with D unclear. CDR3 size: 13 residues. Trimming left V 7 bases short and J 0 bases short, with 9 bases between. Germline CDR1 and CDR2: SNHLY and FYNNEI. The CDR3 is CASNQLDQETQYF. CDR3 sequence (DNA): TGTGCCAGCAATCAGCTAGACCAAGAGACCCAGTACTTC.

The genes are TRBV30 and TRBJ2-7, with 7 bases matching TRBD1. Germline V gene lookup returns CDR1 GTSNPN and CDR2 SVGIG (reference sequence). Trimming took 7 bases from V and 2 from J; bases not matched to a gene: 8. The CDR3 is made up of 13 amino acids. The CDR3 DNA reads TGTGCCTACTCACGGGACAGCCCCTACGAGCAGTACTTC. This gives the protein CAYSRDSPYEQYF. The whole variable domain, filled in from reference TRBV30 and TRBJ2-7, reads SQTIHQWPATLVQPVGSPLSLECTVEGTSNPNLYWYRQAAGRGLQLLFYSVGIGQISSEVPQNLSASRPQDRQFILSSKKLLLSDSGFYLCAYSRDSPYEQYFGPGTRLTVT.

The chain employs TRBV29-1 and TRBJ2-1, with 9 bases that match TRBD2. Losses at the gene ends were 5 bases for V and 5 bases for J; bases not matched to a gene: 10. CDR3 length: 15 amino acids. Germline assignment: CDR1 SQVTM and CDR2 ANQGSEA. CDR3 sequence reads: CSVQGPSGIHNEQFF. DNA of the CDR3: TGCAGCGTTCAGGGGCCTAGCGGGATTCACAATGAGCAGTTCTTC.

The chain couples TRBV6-6 to TRBJ2-5, with D perhaps TRBD2 (7 bases). CDR3 length: 13 amino acids. Deletions cut 2 bases from V and 9 bases from J, with 13 bases between. The germline gives CDR1 MNHNY, CDR2 SVGAGI (reference sequence). CDR3: CASSYGGGASQYF. CDR3 DNA: TGTGCCAGCAGTTACGGGGGGGGCGCTTCCCAGTACTTC.

This clonotype was found many times. This sequence joins TRBV29-1 and TRBJ2-5; D is unclear. Germline lookup yields CDR1 SQVTM and CDR2 ANQGSEA. CDR3 length: 11 amino acids. The CDR3 spells CGATPSQTQYF. CDR3 bases: TGCGGCGCTACTCCCAGCCAGACCCAGTACTTC.

The chain employs TRBV5-1 and TRBJ2-1; 8 nucleotides agree with TRBD1. Germline V gene sequence: CDR1 SGHRS, CDR2 YFSETQ. With V trimmed by 7 bases and J by 7 bases, 13 bases remained unmatched. CDR3 length: 15 amino acids. In nucleotides, the CDR3 is TGCGCCAGCGCCCCCCGGACAGGGCCTGGAAATGAGCAGTTCTTC. Its translation: CASAPRTGPGNEQFF. Based on the CDR3 plus reference TRBV5-1 and TRBJ2-1, the full variable domain is KAGVTQTPRYLIKTRGQQVTLSCSPISGHRSVSWYQQTPGQGLQFLFEYFSETQRNKGNFPGRFSGRQFSNSRSEMNVSTLELGDSALYLCASAPRTGPGNEQFFGPGTRLTVL.

This rearrangement joins TRBV5-1 to TRBJ2-3, with D hard to call. From germline, CDR1 is SGHRS and CDR2 YFSETQ. V gave up 0 bases and J gave up 2 bases, with 13 bases separating them. This CDR3 spans 16 amino acids. The CDR3 loop is CASSLGDSPNTDTQYF. In nucleotides, the CDR3 is TGCGCCAGCAGCTTGGGAGACTCCCCGAACACAGATACGCAGTATTTT.